Included here is one TCR beta chain sequence, with context. This entry belongs to a study of blood T cell repertoires in COVID-19. For the study at large: COVID-19 samples, acute and convalescent, were from the United States, Italy and Spain. PBMCs, B-cell-depleted T cells, or T cells provided the cDNA or gDNA that made up the material.

The CDR3 totals 16 residues. Germline lookup yields CDR1 SGHRS and CDR2 YFSETQ. V shed 1 base and J 4 bases; nucleotides not matched to a gene: 7. As originally analysed: Reference gene primer amplification gave nucleated cell count estimates. The repertoire was sequenced with immunoSEQ multiplex PCR; TCRdb's copy has only in-frame clones and lacks some. V and J calls and clone size are copied from that table; D and trimming were computed from the DNA. The table lists some 200,000 clones, 80% to 90% of them singletons. The sample comprised peripheral blood. The chain links TRBV5-1 to TRBJ2-2, with 7 bases aligning to TRBD1. The clonotype comes from a man aged 80 or over with acute or convalescent COVID-19. CDR3 region: CASSLLPTGATGELFF. CDR3 nucleotide sequence: TGCGCCAGCAGCTTGTTGCCCACAGGGGCCACCGGGGAGCTGTTTTTT.